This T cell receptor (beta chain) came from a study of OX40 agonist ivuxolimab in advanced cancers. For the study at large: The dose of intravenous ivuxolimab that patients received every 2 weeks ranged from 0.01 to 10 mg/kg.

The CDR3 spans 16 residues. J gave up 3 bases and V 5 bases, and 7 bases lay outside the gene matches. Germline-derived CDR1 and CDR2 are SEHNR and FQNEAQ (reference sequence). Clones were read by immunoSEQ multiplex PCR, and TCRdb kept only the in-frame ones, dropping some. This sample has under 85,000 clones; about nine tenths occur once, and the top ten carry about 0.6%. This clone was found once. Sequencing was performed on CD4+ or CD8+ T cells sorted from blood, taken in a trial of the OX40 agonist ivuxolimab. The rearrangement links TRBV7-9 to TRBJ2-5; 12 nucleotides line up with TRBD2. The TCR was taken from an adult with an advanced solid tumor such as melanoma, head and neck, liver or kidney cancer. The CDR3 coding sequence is TGTGCCAGCAGCCCTTGGACTAGCGGGGCGGAAGAGACCCAGTACTTC. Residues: CASSPWTSGAEETQYF.